The rows below give T cell receptor beta chains drawn from one sample of a study of blood T cell repertoires in COVID-19. Assay used: immunoSEQ multiplex PCR; TCRdb lists only in-frame clones, some missing. The table records about 260,000 clones, 88% of them present only once. Sequences were obtained from peripheral blood. Receptors were obtained from a woman in her 70s with COVID-19, enrolled during active disease. CDR3s include the opening cysteine and the closing phenylalanine or tryptophan. D genes are given only for firm matches. Clone sizes are given selectively: once, few, many, or a class where the clone is expanded.

j_call | clone_size | d_call | v_call | cdr3_aa | cdr3_nt
TRBJ2-7 | . | TRBD1 | TRBV19 | CASSAGGTGAYEQYF | TGTGCCAGTAGTGCGGGCGGGACAGGGGCCTACGAGCAGTACTTC
TRBJ1-6 | . | . | TRBV30 | CAWTPQGDNSPLHF | TGTGCCTGGACCCCTCAAGGGGATAATTCACCCCTCCACTTT
TRBJ1-2 | . | . | TRBV27 | CASSDTGFYGYTF | TGTGCCAGCAGTGATACAGGGTTCTATGGCTACACCTTC
TRBJ1-2 | . | TRBD1 | TRBV27 | CASKMRETDPWSQGESNGYTF | TGTGCCAGCAAGATGCGAGAAACGGATCCATGGAGTCAGGGGGAATCAAATGGCTACACCTTC
TRBJ2-1 | . | . | TRBV7-2 | CASSSWAQNGNEQFF | TGTGCCAGCAGCTCGTGGGCTCAAAATGGCAATGAGCAGTTCTTC
TRBJ1-2 | . | . | TRBV19 | CASSIEGNRGGYTF | TGTGCCAGTAGTATCGAGGGAAATCGCGGCGGCTACACCTTC
TRBJ2-3 | . | TRBD2 | TRBV11-2 | CASSFPSGRATDTQYF | TGTGCCAGCAGCTTCCCTAGCGGGAGGGCCACAGATACGCAGTATTTT
TRBJ2-7 | . | TRBD1 | TRBV5-1 | CASSLAPTGAYEQYF | TGCGCCAGCAGCTTGGCCCCGACAGGGGCCTACGAGCAGTACTTC
TRBJ1-6 | . | . | TRBV28 | CASGLTGYNSPLHF | TGTGCCAGCGGCTTAACGGGATATAATTCACCCCTCCACTTT
TRBJ2-3 | . | TRBD2 | TRBV28 | CASSPQREVIDTQYF | TGTGCCAGCAGTCCCCAGCGGGAGGTTATAGATACGCAGTATTTT
TRBJ1-2 | . | . | TRBV9 | CASSVAGVGYGYTF | TGTGCCAGCAGCGTAGCCGGGGTGGGCTATGGCTACACCTTC
TRBJ1-6 | . | TRBD1 | TRBV5-1 | CASSLITGGGGSIPPLHF | TGCGCCAGCAGCCTCATCACAGGGGGCGGGGGTTCGATTCCACCCCTCCACTTT
TRBJ2-7 | . | TRBD1 | TRBV6-2/TRBV6-3 | CASSLGQGVSYEQYF | TGTGCCAGCAGCCTAGGACAGGGGGTTTCCTACGAGCAGTACTTC
TRBJ2-2 | . | . | TRBV6-5 | CASTPPPGATGELFF | TGTGCCAGCACCCCGCCCCCAGGGGCTACCGGGGAGCTGTTTTTT
TRBJ1-5 | . | . | TRBV6-1 | CASSEDYRAGTQPQHF | TGTGCCAGCAGTGAAGATTACAGGGCGGGCACCCAGCCCCAGCATTTT
TRBJ2-1 | . | TRBD2 | TRBV27 | CASKRTSGSSSYNEQFF | TGTGCCAGTAAAAGGACTAGCGGGTCAAGCTCCTACAATGAGCAGTTCTTC
TRBJ2-7 | . | . | TRBV19 | CASSIGRTAYEQYF | TGTGCCAGTAGTATAGGGAGGACGGCCTACGAGCAGTACTTC
TRBJ2-2 | . | TRBD2 | TRBV5-1 | CASSLLGLESGTGELFF | TGCGCCAGCAGCTTGCTGGGACTAGAGTCCGGCACCGGGGAGCTGTTTTTT
TRBJ1-3 | . | . | TRBV20-1 | CSASWGGIGNTIYF | TGCAGTGCTAGTTGGGGGGGTATTGGAAACACCATATATTTT
TRBJ2-5 | . | TRBD2 | TRBV6-2/TRBV6-3 | CASSRDRFPSGREETQYF | TGTGCCAGCAGCCGGGACAGGTTCCCTAGCGGGAGGGAAGAGACCCAGTACTTC
TRBJ2-7 | . | . | TRBV28 | CASTQGRLYEQYF | TGTGCCAGCACCCAGGGGCGCCTCTACGAGCAGTACTTC
TRBJ1-1 | . | TRBD1 | TRBV30 | CAWDAYRGRRSGAFF | TGTGCCTGGGACGCTTACAGGGGTCGCCGGTCGGGAGCTTTCTTT
TRBJ2-5 | once | . | TRBV15 | CATSRDQGGVETQYF | TGTGCCACCAGCAGAGATCAGGGAGGAGTGGAGACCCAGTACTTC
TRBJ2-3 | . | TRBD1 | TRBV5-1 | CASSTGADTQYF | TGCGCCAGCTCGACAGGGGCAGATACGCAGTATTTT
TRBJ1-2 | . | TRBD1 | TRBV7-9 | CASSLTLGRGLDGYTF | TGTGCCAGCAGCTTAACACTGGGCAGGGGGCTGGATGGCTACACCTTC
TRBJ2-1 | . | TRBD2 | TRBV14 | CASSPRTSGFSYNEQFF | TGTGCCAGCAGCCCTCGGACTAGCGGATTCTCCTACAATGAGCAGTTCTTC
TRBJ2-7 | . | . | TRBV13 | CASREGGGSLEQYF | TGTGCCAGCCGCGAGGGGGGCGGGAGTCTTGAGCAGTACTTC
TRBJ2-7 | . | TRBD2 | TRBV5-1 | CASSLFPSGSAVVGEQYF | TGCGCCAGCAGCTTGTTTCCTAGCGGGAGCGCTGTTGTGGGCGAGCAGTACTTC
TRBJ2-7 | . | . | TRBV18 | CASSPPLGRGAYEQYF | TGTGCCAGCTCACCACCGTTAGGCAGGGGTGCCTACGAGCAGTACTTC
TRBJ2-4 | . | TRBD2 | TRBV6-2/TRBV6-3 | CASSYPGRGLTKNIQYF | TGTGCCAGCAGTTACCCCGGGAGGGGGTTGACCAAAAACATTCAGTACTTC
TRBJ1-6 | . | . | TRBV5-1 | CASSLGRATPLHF | TGCGCCAGCAGCCTCGGCAGGGCTACACCCCTCCACTTT
TRBJ2-7 | . | . | TRBV24-1 | CATSDPDWGQDEQYF | TGTGCCACCAGTGATCCGGATTGGGGGCAGGACGAGCAGTACTTC
TRBJ1-2 | few | TRBD1 | TRBV5-1 | CASSPRSDRIYGYTF | TGCGCCAGCAGCCCCCGCTCGGACAGGATCTATGGCTACACCTTC
TRBJ2-7 | . | TRBD1 | TRBV7-9 | CASSPRDRVYEQYF | TGTGCCAGCAGCCCGAGGGACAGGGTCTACGAGCAGTACTTC
TRBJ1-4 | . | TRBD1 | TRBV18 | CASSPGGGEEKLFF | TGTGCCAGCTCACCAGGAGGGGGCGAGGAAAAACTGTTTTTT
TRBJ1-5 | . | . | TRBV24-1 | CATSVAAAFQPQHF | TGTGCCACCAGTGTCGCCGCCGCGTTTCAGCCCCAGCATTTT
TRBJ1-4 | . | TRBD1 | TRBV25-1 | CASSEYRGSEEKLFF | TGTGCCAGCAGTGAGTACAGGGGTTCGGAGGAAAAACTGTTTTTT
TRBJ2-6 | . | TRBD1 | TRBV28 | CASSLWGQGPVGANVLTF | TGTGCCAGCAGTTTGTGGGGACAGGGGCCTGTTGGGGCCAACGTCCTGACTTTC
TRBJ1-1 | . | . | TRBV5-5 | CASSSRTAMNTEAFF | TGTGCCAGCAGCTCAAGGACAGCGATGAACACTGAAGCTTTCTTT
TRBJ2-3 | . | TRBD2 | TRBV5-1 | CASSLEAGDKDTQYF | TGCGCCAGCAGCTTGGAGGCGGGAGACAAGGATACGCAGTATTTT
TRBJ1-2 | . | . | TRBV6-5 | CASKPRGTNYGYTF | TGTGCCAGCAAACCAAGGGGGACCAACTATGGCTACACCTTC
TRBJ1-5 | . | . | TRBV6-6 | CASSLPGNQPQHF | TGTGCCAGCAGCCTCCCGGGCAATCAGCCCCAGCATTTT
TRBJ1-2 | . | . | TRBV24-1 | CATSDPDRNYGYTF | TGTGCCACCAGTGACCCTGACAGAAACTATGGCTACACCTTC